Sequencing of this T cell receptor (beta chain) was carried out in a study of Ad26.COV2.S vaccination and SARS-CoV-2 variants. Across the whole study: The Ad26.COV2.S arm of the COV1001 trial was where the donor was placed. Participants got Ad26.COV2.S intramuscularly, once or twice 56 days apart. Findings of the study overall: Spike-specific TCR breadth in vaccine recipients exceeded that seen in placebo recipients. With respect to non-spike TCR breadth, vaccine and placebo recipients were similar.

Libraries were prepared by immunoSEQ multiplex PCR; TCRdb keeps only in-frame clonotypes and omits some of them. The data show some 480,000 clones, with 87% seen just once and roughly 13% held by the top ten. Specified treatment: 15 to 20 received Ad26.COV2.S at low or high dose, single or two shots; 5 received placebo; per-sample allocation not given. Following the first vaccine or placebo injection, samples were taken on day 63. The germline gives CDR1 MNHEY, CDR2 SVGAGI. The CDR3 extends over 13 amino acids. Deletions cut 1 base from V and 0 bases from J, with 3 bases between. This clone was counted between two and nine times. Its antigen is as yet unknown.

The sequence was obtained from a person between 18 and 65 years old who received the Ad26.COV2.S COVID-19 vaccine or a placebo. The chain couples TRBV6-5 to TRBJ1-1; D is unclear. Sequenced here: peripheral blood, sampled in a trial of Ad26.COV2.S vaccine versus placebo. CDR3 residues: CASSYLLNTEAFF. CDR3 coding DNA: TGTGCCAGCAGTTACTTGCTGAACACTGAAGCTTTCTTT.